These T cell receptor beta chains were read from a single sample in a study of blood T cell repertoires in COVID-19. The table came from immunoSEQ multiplex PCR; TCRdb's copy has only in-frame clones and leaves some out. The table shows about 98,000 clones, with just under 95% occurring only once. Sequenced sample: peripheral blood. The receptor set was obtained from a woman between 45 and 65 years old with COVID-19, enrolled during active disease. The CDR3 runs from the conserved cysteine through the conserved F or W. A D gene is named only where the DNA matches it firmly. The size field is filled for only some rows; it gives once, few, many or a size class.

J: TRBJ2-7
D: TRBD1
V: TRBV6-1
size: .
DNA: TGTGCCAGCAGTGAAGCGGGTGGGACAGGGAAAATAGAGGTCTTC
CDR3: CASSEAGGTGKIEVF

J: TRBJ1-2
D: .
V: TRBV6-5
size: .
DNA: TGTGCCACTGCGATCGGGTGGCAGAACTATGGCTACACCTTC
CDR3: CATAIGWQNYGYTF

J: TRBJ2-2
D: .
V: TRBV19
size: .
DNA: TGTGCCAGTAGTAGAGGGTGGGCGGCCGGGGAGCTGTTTTTT
CDR3: CASSRGWAAGELFF

J: TRBJ2-1
D: .
V: TRBV12-3/TRBV12-4
size: .
DNA: TGTGCCAGCAGTTTATGGAGTAACAATGAGCAGTTCTTC
CDR3: CASSLWSNNEQFF

J: TRBJ1-1
D: .
V: TRBV10-3
size: .
DNA: TGTGCCATCAGCGCCGGAGGGATTGAAGCTTTCTTT
CDR3: CAISAGGIEAFF

J: TRBJ2-4
D: .
V: TRBV18
size: .
DNA: TGTGCCAGCTCACCGGGACACCAAAACATTCAGTACTTC
CDR3: CASSPGHQNIQYF

J: TRBJ1-3
D: TRBD1
V: TRBV19
size: .
DNA: TGTGCCACTCGATCCGGGACAGGGTTAGGAAACACCATATATTTT
CDR3: CATRSGTGLGNTIYF

J: TRBJ1-1
D: .
V: TRBV6-5
size: .
DNA: TGTGCCAGCACCGAATCGGGGGACACTGAAGCTTTCTTT
CDR3: CASTESGDTEAFF

J: TRBJ1-2
D: TRBD1
V: TRBV7-9
size: .
DNA: TGTGCCAGCAGCATCGCAGGGGGCAAGGATGGCTACACCTTC
CDR3: CASSIAGGKDGYTF

J: TRBJ2-1
D: TRBD1
V: TRBV6-1
size: .
DNA: TGTGCCAGCAGTGAACTGGGACAGGGGGCAGGGAATGAGCAGTTCTTC
CDR3: CASSELGQGAGNEQFF

J: TRBJ1-2
D: .
V: TRBV2
size: .
DNA: TGTGCCAGCAGCCGCCAGGGGTACGGAGGTGGCTACACCTTC
CDR3: CASSRQGYGGGYTF

J: TRBJ2-1
D: TRBD1
V: TRBV12-5
size: .
DNA: TGTGCTAGTGGTTTGTTGACAGGGGGACATCAAGGAAATGAGCAGTTCTTC
CDR3: CASGLLTGGHQGNEQFF

J: TRBJ1-4
D: .
V: TRBV5-1
size: .
DNA: TGCGCCAGCAGCTTCTTGACAGGAAGTAATGAAAAACTGTTTTTT
CDR3: CASSFLTGSNEKLFF

J: TRBJ1-4
D: .
V: TRBV7-2
size: .
DNA: TGTGCCAGCAGCTCACAGGGCCGAAATGAAAAACTGTTTTTT
CDR3: CASSSQGRNEKLFF

J: TRBJ2-5
D: TRBD2
V: TRBV29-1
size: .
DNA: TGCAGCGTCGCGGGACTATCTATGGAGACCCAGTACTTC
CDR3: CSVAGLSMETQYF

J: TRBJ1-1
D: .
V: TRBV5-6
size: .
DNA: TGTGCCAGCAGCAAAGGCCGACTCACTGAAGCTTTCTTT
CDR3: CASSKGRLTEAFF

J: TRBJ2-3
D: .
V: TRBV30
size: .
DNA: TGTGCCTGGAGTGTGGGAGTGGGTACAGATACGCAGTATTTT
CDR3: CAWSVGVGTDTQYF

J: TRBJ1-5
D: .
V: TRBV19
size: .
DNA: TGTGCCAGTAGTATAGAGGGCAAACAGCCCCAGCATTTT
CDR3: CASSIEGKQPQHF

J: TRBJ1-2
D: TRBD1
V: TRBV7-2
size: .
DNA: TGTGCCAGCAGCTTAGTCGGGGACAGGGGATCTGGCTACACCTTC
CDR3: CASSLVGDRGSGYTF

J: TRBJ1-1
D: .
V: TRBV27
size: .
DNA: TGTGCCAGCAGTTTTGTAGTTATGAACACTGAAGCTTTCTTT
CDR3: CASSFVVMNTEAFF

J: TRBJ1-2
D: .
V: TRBV5-5
size: .
DNA: TGTGCCAGCAGCCTTAACTATGGCTACACCTTC
CDR3: CASSLNYGYTF

J: TRBJ1-5
D: TRBD1
V: TRBV30
size: .
DNA: TGTGCCTGGGCCTCTGGGACAGGGGGCGAGGGTCAGCCCCAGCATTTT
CDR3: CAWASGTGGEGQPQHF

J: TRBJ2-2
D: TRBD2
V: TRBV7-2
size: .
DNA: TGTGCCAGCAGCCCGGGCCGGGGGGGCGGCAGCACCGGGGAGCTGTTTTTT
CDR3: CASSPGRGGGSTGELFF

J: TRBJ2-3
D: TRBD2
V: TRBV4-2
size: once
DNA: TGTGCCAGCAGCCAAGATATTGGGGCTAGCGGGGCCCATACGCAGTATTTT
CDR3: CASSQDIGASGAHTQYF

J: TRBJ1-2
D: TRBD1
V: TRBV28
size: .
DNA: TGTGCCAGCAGTTTAGTCGCCAGGGGGCCCCTAACTAACTATGGCTACACCTTC
CDR3: CASSLVARGPLTNYGYTF

J: TRBJ2-3
D: TRBD2
V: TRBV10-3
size: .
DNA: TGTGCCATCAGTGCTCAGCGGGGGGACACAGATACGCAGTATTTT
CDR3: CAISAQRGDTDTQYF

J: TRBJ2-4
D: TRBD2
V: TRBV6-2/TRBV6-3
size: .
DNA: TGTGCCAGCAGTTCCACCGGGGGGAACATTCAGTACTTC
CDR3: CASSSTGGNIQYF

J: TRBJ1-1
D: .
V: TRBV6-2/TRBV6-3
size: .
DNA: TGTGCCAGCAGTTACTCGACGGTACAGGGCTTGAACACTGAAGCTTTCTTT
CDR3: CASSYSTVQGLNTEAFF

J: TRBJ1-2
D: .
V: TRBV28
size: .
DNA: TGTGCCAGCGGCGGGATGGGCTATGGCTACACCTTC
CDR3: CASGGMGYGYTF